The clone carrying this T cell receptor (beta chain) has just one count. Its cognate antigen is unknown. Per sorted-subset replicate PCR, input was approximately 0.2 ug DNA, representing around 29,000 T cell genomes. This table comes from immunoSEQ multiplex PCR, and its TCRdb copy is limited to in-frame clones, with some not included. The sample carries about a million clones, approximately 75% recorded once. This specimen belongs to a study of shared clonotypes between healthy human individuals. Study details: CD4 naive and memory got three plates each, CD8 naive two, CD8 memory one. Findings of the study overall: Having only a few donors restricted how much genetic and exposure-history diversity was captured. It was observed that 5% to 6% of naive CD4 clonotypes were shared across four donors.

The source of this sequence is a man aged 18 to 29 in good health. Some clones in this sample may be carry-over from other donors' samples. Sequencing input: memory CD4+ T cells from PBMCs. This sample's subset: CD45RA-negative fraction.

The CDR3, as DNA: TGTGCCAGCAGGGGGACCCTTTCCTACAATGAGCAGTTCTTC. The encoded protein is CASRGTLSYNEQFF. The chain recombines TRBV7-2 with TRBJ2-1; the D call may be TRBD1 or TRBD2 (5 bases each). The CDR3 extends over 14 amino acids. Trimming took 6 bases from V and 1 from J, leaving 10 bases between them. CDR1 is SGHTA and CDR2 is FQGNSA in the germline V gene.